The table lists the clone carrying this TCR beta chain with many counts. Its antigen remains unidentified. The record originates from a study of T cells after yellow fever vaccination. As for the study in general: Preparing low-cell-number fractions relied on SMART-Seq v4 Ultra Low Input.

Study-wide findings and caveats: Weaker, the secondary response peaked sooner, at day 5 versus 15. A large majority of primary-vaccination clones showed up again after the booster (about 97% CD4, about 87% CD8).

The authors made TCR cDNA by 5'RACE template switching, adding a universal primer site and UMIs. TCRdb ran MiXCR on the 5' RACE reads and lists one entry per CDR3 protein. The table has some 250,000 distinct CDR3 sequences, around 3.5% seen once; the top ten hold under 20%. Germline V gives CDR1 SGHRS, CDR2 YFSETQ. V lost 3 bases, J lost 0 bases, and 6 bases lay in between. The CDR3 sequence is 14 residues long. The receptor was isolated from a man aged 18 to 35 who received the YFV17D yellow fever vaccine. The specimen was PBMCs, collected 15 days after the yellow fever booster vaccination. J is TRBJ1-4 and V is TRBV5-1; D is unclear. The CDR3 here is CASSSAATNEKLFF. CDR3 in DNA: TGCGCCAGCAGCTCAGCTGCAACTAATGAAAAACTGTTTTTT.